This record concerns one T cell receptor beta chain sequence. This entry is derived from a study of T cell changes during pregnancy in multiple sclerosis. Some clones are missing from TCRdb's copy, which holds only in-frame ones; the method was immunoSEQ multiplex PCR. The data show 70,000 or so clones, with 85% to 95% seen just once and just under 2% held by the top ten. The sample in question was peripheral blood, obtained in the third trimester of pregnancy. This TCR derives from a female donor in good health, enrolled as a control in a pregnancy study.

CDR3 sequence (DNA): TGTGCCACCAGGGGGGCGCGGTATGGCTACACCTTC. It codes for CATRGARYGYTF. The gene calls are TRBV15 and TRBJ1-2; perhaps TRBD1 as D (6 bases). The germline gives CDR1 LNHNV, CDR2 YYDKDF (reference sequence). This CDR3 has 12 residues. Trimming took off 6 bases at V and 5 bases at J, with 10 bases between the two ends.